Included here is one T cell receptor beta chain sequence, with context. Its antigen is currently unknown. This sample is part of a study of cytomegalovirus exposure and HLA in healthy donors. Study overall: Of the donors genotyped, several hundred in all, around 77% fell in the Caucasian-associated ancestry cluster. Findings and limits, study-wide: Earlier analysis found most TCR beta V segments productive about 87% or about 30% of the time. Donors belonging to an Asian-associated ancestry cluster reportedly showed fewer N-insertions in productive TCRs than the approximately 680-donor mean, according to what a later analysis found.

The PCR used 60 Vbeta and 13 Jbeta primers. Measured with immunoSEQ multiplex PCR; TCRdb has only the in-frame clones, and not every one. The table shows approximately 110,000 clones, with about four fifths occurring only once. Trimming shortened V by 8 bases and J by 5 bases, and 24 bases separated the two germline ends. CDR1 is SNHLY, CDR2 FYNNEI, per germline. The CDR3 covers 16 residues. Though probably carrying unrecorded immune exposures, donors were nominally healthy at sampling. What was sequenced was PBMCs. The sequence came from a woman under 30 in good health and CMV-seropositive. The chain carries TRBV2 and TRBJ2-5; no clear D. The CDR3 region has the DNA TGTGCCAGCCTTTTTGGGCAGAAGACCAAAAAGGAGACCCAGTACTTC. Protein product: CASLFGQKTKKETQYF.